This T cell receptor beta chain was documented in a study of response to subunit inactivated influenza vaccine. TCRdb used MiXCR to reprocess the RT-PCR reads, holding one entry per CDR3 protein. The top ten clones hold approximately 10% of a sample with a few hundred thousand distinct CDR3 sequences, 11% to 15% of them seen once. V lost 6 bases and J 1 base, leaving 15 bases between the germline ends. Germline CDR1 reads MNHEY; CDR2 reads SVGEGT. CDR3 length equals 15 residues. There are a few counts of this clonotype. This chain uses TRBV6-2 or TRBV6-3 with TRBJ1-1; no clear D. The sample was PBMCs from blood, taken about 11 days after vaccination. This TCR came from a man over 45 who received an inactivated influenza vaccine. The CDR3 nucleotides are TGTGCCAGCAGCCTTGGACGGGCTCGGAACACTGAAGCTTTCTTT. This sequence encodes CASSLGRARNTEAFF.